Listed here are 7 T cell receptor beta chains from one sample, sequenced in a study of T cell repertoires in cytomegalovirus infection. These receptors have no identified antigens. From the reads, TCRdb called clonotypes with MiXCR, one entry per CDR3 protein. The table has around 230,000 distinct CDR3 sequences, 35% to 40% seen once. Source: CD8+ T cells from cultured PBMCs, taken from culture after CMV antigen stimulation. The receptors come from a human donor in good health (CMV status not recorded). Some clones in this sample may be carry-over from other donors' samples.

The rearrangement joins TRBV27 to TRBJ1-2, with 12 bases fitting TRBD1. In germline, CDR1 is MNHEY, CDR2 SMNVEV (reference sequence). CDR3 length: 16 amino acids. Trimming at V came to 6 bases and at J to 3 bases, leaving 8 bases not matched to a gene. The CDR3 DNA reads as TGTGCCAGCAGGTTTGGGACAGGGGGCGCTCACTATGGCTACACCTTC. This codes for CASRFGTGGAHYGYTF.

This chain connects TRBV28 to TRBJ1-2; 9 nucleotides line up with TRBD1. Germline V gene data show CDR1 as MDHEN and CDR2 as SYDVKM. The CDR3 runs 14 residues. Trimming cost V 4 bases and J 4 bases; bases outside gene matches: 4. CDR3 sequence reads: CASSSGTGFYGYTF. DNA for the CDR3: TGTGCCAGCAGTTCCGGGACAGGGTTCTATGGCTACACCTTC.

This clonotype was observed a handful of times. The rearrangement uses TRBV29-1 and TRBJ2-1; 7 nucleotides align to TRBD2. CDR1 is SQVTM and CDR2 is ANQGSEA in the germline V gene. The CDR3 totals 15 residues. With V trimmed by 8 bases and J by 0 bases, 10 bases remained unmatched. CDR3 loop: CSLCAGGSSYNEQFF. CDR3 DNA sequence: TGCAGCCTCTGCGCGGGCGGGAGCTCCTACAATGAGCAGTTCTTC.

This chain connects TRBV19 to TRBJ1-2, with a tentative D call TRBD1 (5 bases). The CDR3 extends over 13 amino acids. CDR1 and CDR2 from the germline V gene are LNHDA and SQIVND (reference sequence). V gave up 3 bases and J gave up 10 bases, with 15 bases separating them. CDR3 coding DNA: TGTGCCAGTAGTATTACCCAGGGAGATGTCTACACCTTC. Protein: CASSITQGDVYTF. The whole variable domain, remainder taken from reference TRBV19 and TRBJ1-2, is DGGITQSPKYLFRKEGQNVTLSCEQNLNHDAMYWYRQDPGQGLRLIYYSQIVNDFQKGDIAEGYSVSREKKESFPLTVTSAQKNPTAFYLCASSITQGDVYTFGSGTRLTVV.

The rearrangement joins TRBV4-1 to TRBJ2-3; TRBD2 matches at 13 bases. The CDR3 consists of 19 residues. Germline assignment: CDR1 MGHRA and CDR2 YSYEKL. The V segment lost 4 bases and the J segment 0 bases; nucleotides outside the gene matches: 10. The CDR3: CASSLSTGTSGTSTDTQYF. Written as DNA, the CDR3 is TGCGCCAGCAGCCTTAGTACCGGGACTAGCGGGACTAGCACAGATACGCAGTATTTT.

J is TRBJ2-3 and V is TRBV10-3; 12 bases map to TRBD1. This CDR3 region has 15 residues. CDR1 is ENHRY, CDR2 SYGVKD, per germline. Germline trimming cut 6 bases from V and 3 bases from J; bases unmatched to any gene: 4. The DNA of the CDR3 is TGTGCCATCAGCGGGACAGGGGGCATGACAGATACGCAGTATTTT. It codes for CAISGTGGMTDTQYF.

The J gene is TRBJ2-5, the V gene TRBV12-3 or TRBV12-4; TRBD1 aligns across 7 bases. With 3 bases clipped from V and 3 bases from J, the junction kept 10 bases outside the gene matches. CDR3 length: 16 residues. The CDR3 bases are TGTGCCAGCAGTTTTTATCAGGGGGTTGCGAAAGAGACCCAGTACTTC. Amino acids: CASSFYQGVAKETQYF.